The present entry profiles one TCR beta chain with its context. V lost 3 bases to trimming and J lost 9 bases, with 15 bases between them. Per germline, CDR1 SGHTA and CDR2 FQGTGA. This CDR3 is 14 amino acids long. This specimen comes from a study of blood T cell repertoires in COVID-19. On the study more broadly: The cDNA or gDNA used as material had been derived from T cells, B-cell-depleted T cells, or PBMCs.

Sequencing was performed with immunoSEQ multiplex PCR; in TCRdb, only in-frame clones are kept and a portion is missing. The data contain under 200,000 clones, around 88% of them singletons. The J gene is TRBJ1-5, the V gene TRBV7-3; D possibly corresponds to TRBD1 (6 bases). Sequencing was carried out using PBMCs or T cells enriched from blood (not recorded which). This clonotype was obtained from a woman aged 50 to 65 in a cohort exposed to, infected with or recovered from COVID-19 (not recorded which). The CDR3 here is CASSLDSSFGPQHF. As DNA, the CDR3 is TGTGCCAGCAGCTTGGACAGTTCTTTTGGGCCCCAGCATTTT. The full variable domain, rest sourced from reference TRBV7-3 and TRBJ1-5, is GAGVSQTPSNKVTEKGKYVELRCDPISGHTALYWYRQSLGQGPEFLIYFQGTGAADDSGLPNDRFFAVRPEGSVSTLKIQRTERGDSAVYLCASSLDSSFGPQHFGDGTRLSIL.